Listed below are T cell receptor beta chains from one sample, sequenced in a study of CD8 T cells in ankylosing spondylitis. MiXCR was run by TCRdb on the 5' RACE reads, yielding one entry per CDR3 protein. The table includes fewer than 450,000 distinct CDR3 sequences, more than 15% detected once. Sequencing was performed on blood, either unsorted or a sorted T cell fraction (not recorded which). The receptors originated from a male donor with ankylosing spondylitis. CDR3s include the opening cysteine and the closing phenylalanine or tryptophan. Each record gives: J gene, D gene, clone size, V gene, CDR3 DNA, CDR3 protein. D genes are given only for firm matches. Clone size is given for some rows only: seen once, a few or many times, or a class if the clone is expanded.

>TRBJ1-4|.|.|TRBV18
TGTGCCAGCTCACACGAGAACGGACCTAATGAAAAACTGTTTTTT
CASSHENGPNEKLFF
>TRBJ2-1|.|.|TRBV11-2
TGTGCCAGCAGCTTAGATGGGGTGGTTTGGGCTAATGAGCAGTTCTTC
CASSLDGVVWANEQFF
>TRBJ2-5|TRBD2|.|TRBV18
TGTGCCAGCTCACCCCGAGCGGGGGGCACACAAGAGACCCAGTACTTC
CASSPRAGGTQETQYF
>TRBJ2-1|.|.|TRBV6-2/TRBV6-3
TGTGCCAGCAGTACGTCACAGCCCCTCTCCTACAATGAGCAGTTCTTC
CASSTSQPLSYNEQFF
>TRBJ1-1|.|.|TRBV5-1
TGCGCCAGCAGCTTGGAGGGGGGGACGAACACTGAAGCTTTCTTT
CASSLEGGTNTEAFF
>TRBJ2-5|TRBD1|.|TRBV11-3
TGTGCCAGCAGCGTACAGGGGGAGACCCAGTACTTC
CASSVQGETQYF
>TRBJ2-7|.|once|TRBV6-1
TGTGCCAGCAGCCCCCGAGACTTGAGCTCCTACGAGCAGTACTTC
CASSPRDLSSYEQYF
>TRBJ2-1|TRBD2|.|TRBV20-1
TGCAGTGCGGGCGGGAGGACTAGCGGGGCCATAAGCTCCTACAATGAGCAGTTCTTC
CSAGGRTSGAISSYNEQFF
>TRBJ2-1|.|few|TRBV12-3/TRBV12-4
TGTGCCAGCAGTTTAGGGTCCGGGTTGGCGGGGAAAAATGAGCAGTTCTTC
CASSLGSGLAGKNEQFF
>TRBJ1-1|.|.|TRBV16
TGTGCCAGCAGCCAGATATCGCTAGGCGGGGACACTGAAGCTTTCTTT
CASSQISLGGDTEAFF
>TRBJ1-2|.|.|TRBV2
TGTGCCAGCACTCTACTGAGAGAGGGCTACACCTTC
CASTLLREGYTF
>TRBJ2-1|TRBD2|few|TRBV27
TGTGCCAGCAGTGTAGTGGGACTAGCGGGAAACAATGAGCAGTTCTTC
CASSVVGLAGNNEQFF
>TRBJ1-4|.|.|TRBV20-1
TGCAGTGGAATTAATGAAAAACTGTTTTTT
CSGINEKLFF
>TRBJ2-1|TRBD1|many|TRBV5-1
TGCGCCAGCAGCTTGGGGACAGGCTACAATGAGCAGTTCTTC
CASSLGTGYNEQFF
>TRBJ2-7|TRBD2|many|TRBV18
TGTGCCAGCTCCCCGAGGACTAGCGGGAGTTACGAGCAGTACTTC
CASSPRTSGSYEQYF
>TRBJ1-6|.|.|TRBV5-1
TGCGCCAGCAGCGGCGGGACGGATCCTAGCTCCTATAATTCACCCCTCCACTTT
CASSGGTDPSSYNSPLHF
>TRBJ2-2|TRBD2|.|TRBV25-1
TGTGCCAGCAGTGAATTAAAGACTAGCGGGAGTCGTGAGCTGTTTTTT
CASSELKTSGSRELFF
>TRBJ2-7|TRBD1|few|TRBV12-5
TGTGCTAGGCCGCGGGACAGGGTCAATTGCTACGAGCAGTACTTC
CARPRDRVNCYEQYF
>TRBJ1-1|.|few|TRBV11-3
TGTGCCAGCAGGACTACAGGGAACACTGAAGCTTTCTTT
CASRTTGNTEAFF
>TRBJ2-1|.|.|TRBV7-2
TGTGCCAGCAGGTCCGGGACGAGGAATGAGCAGTTCTTC
CASRSGTRNEQFF
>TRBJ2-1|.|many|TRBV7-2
TGTGCCAGCAGCTTAGCGGCTAGCGACTACAATGAGCAGTTCTTC
CASSLAASDYNEQFF
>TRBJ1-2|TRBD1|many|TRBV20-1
TGCAGTGCACCGGGACAGCTCAACTATGGCTACACCTTC
CSAPGQLNYGYTF
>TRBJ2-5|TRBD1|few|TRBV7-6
TGTGCCAGCAGCGCAGAATACGGGACAGGGGGGGAGACCCAGTACTTC
CASSAEYGTGGETQYF
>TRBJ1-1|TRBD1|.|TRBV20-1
TGCAGTGCACCCCGACAGGGCACAATGAACACTGAAGCTTTCTTT
CSAPRQGTMNTEAFF
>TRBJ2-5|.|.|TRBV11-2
TGTGCCAGCAGCCAGGACGGATTACAAGAGACCCAGTACTTC
CASSQDGLQETQYF
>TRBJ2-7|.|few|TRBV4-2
TGTGCCAGCAGCCAAGATCCCCAGGGGTCGAGGTTATCCGAGCAGTACTTC
CASSQDPQGSRLSEQYF
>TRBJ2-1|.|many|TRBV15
TGTGCCACCGGCTACGGAAGAACCTACAATGAGCAGTTCTTC
CATGYGRTYNEQFF
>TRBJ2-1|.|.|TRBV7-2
TGTGCCAGCAGCTTAGCGGGGGACACCCATAGGGGGAATGAGCAGTTCTTC
CASSLAGDTHRGNEQFF
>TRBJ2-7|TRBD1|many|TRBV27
TGTGCCAGCAGTTCGACAGGGGTTGAGCAGTACTTC
CASSSTGVEQYF
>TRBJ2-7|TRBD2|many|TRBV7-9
TGTGCCAGCAGCATCACTAGCGGGGGCATGGAGCAGTACTTC
CASSITSGGMEQYF
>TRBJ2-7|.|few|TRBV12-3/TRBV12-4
TGTGCCAGCAGTTTGCAGGCAACTTGGACGCACGAGCAGTACTTC
CASSLQATWTHEQYF
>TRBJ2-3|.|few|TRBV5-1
TGCGCCAGCAGCCCTTATCGGGGCAGCACAGATACGCAGTATTTT
CASSPYRGSTDTQYF
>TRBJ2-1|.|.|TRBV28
TGTGCCAGCTCCCTCGGCCAGGATCACAATGAGCAGTTCTTC
CASSLGQDHNEQFF
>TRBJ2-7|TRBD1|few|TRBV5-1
TGCGCCAGCAGCTTGGGGGGACAGCCTACGCGGGAGCAGTACTTC
CASSLGGQPTREQYF
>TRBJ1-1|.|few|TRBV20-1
TGCAGTGCTAGTGGGCAGAAGACATACGGGCCGTTC
CSASGQKTYGPF
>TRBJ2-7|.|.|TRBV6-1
TGTGCCAGCAGTGAATATATCCACGGAGGGGGCTACGAGCAGTACTTC
CASSEYIHGGGYEQYF
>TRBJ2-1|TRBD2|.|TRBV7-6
TGTGCCAGCAGCTTAGGGACTAGCGGGTTTACGAGCTCCTACAATGAGCAGTTCTTC
CASSLGTSGFTSSYNEQFF
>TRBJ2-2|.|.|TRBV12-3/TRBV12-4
TGTGCCAGCAGTTTAGACAGGTCGCGCGGGGAGCTGTTTTTT
CASSLDRSRGELFF
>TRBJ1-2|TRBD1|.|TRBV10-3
TGTGCCATCAGTGAAAGTCCGACAGGGATCGAGGGCTACACCTTC
CAISESPTGIEGYTF
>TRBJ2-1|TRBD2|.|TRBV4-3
TGCGCCAGCAGCCAAGATCCCGGACTAGCGGGAACCAATGAGCAGTTCTTC
CASSQDPGLAGTNEQFF
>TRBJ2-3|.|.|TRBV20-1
TGCAGTGCCCTTAGAGGGAAAATTACGAAAAGCACAGATACGCAGTATTTT
CSALRGKITKSTDTQYF
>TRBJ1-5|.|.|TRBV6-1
TGTGCCAGCAGTCTCAGGGCGGGTCAGCCCCAGCATTTT
CASSLRAGQPQHF
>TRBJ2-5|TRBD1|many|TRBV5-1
TGCGCCAGCAGCCCGGGACAGGGGATACAAGAGACCCAGTACTTC
CASSPGQGIQETQYF
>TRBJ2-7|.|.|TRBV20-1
TGCAGTGCTCCCTCGGACGGGACCTACGAGCAGTACTTC
CSAPSDGTYEQYF
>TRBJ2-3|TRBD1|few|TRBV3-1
TGTGCCAGCAGCCAAGGACGGGGACAGGGGAAAACAGATACGCAGTATTTT
CASSQGRGQGKTDTQYF
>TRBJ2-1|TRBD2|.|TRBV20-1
TGCAGTGCTAGAGATAGCGGGGCCGATGAGCAGTTCTTC
CSARDSGADEQFF
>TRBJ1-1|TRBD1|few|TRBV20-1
TGCAGTGCCTTGGACAGGGCAAGGGGTGAAGCTTTCTTT
CSALDRARGEAFF
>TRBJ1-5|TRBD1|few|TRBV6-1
TGTGCCAGCAGTGAAGGGGACAGGGCGGATCAGCCCCAGCATTTT
CASSEGDRADQPQHF
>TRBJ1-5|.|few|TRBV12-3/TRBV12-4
TGTGCCAGCAGTTTATTCATTGGACAAAGCAATCAGCCCCAGCATTTT
CASSLFIGQSNQPQHF
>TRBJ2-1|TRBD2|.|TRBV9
TGTGCCAGCAGCGTAGATACTGCGGGAGGCCGGTCCAATGAGCAGTTCTTC
CASSVDTAGGRSNEQFF